This T cell receptor beta chain was observed in a study of blood T cells in healthy people across ages. This CDR3 contains 15 residues. Per the germline V gene, CDR1 is MDHEN and CDR2 is SYDVKM. Alongside a J-beta primer mix, a sample-barcoded 5' primer served in a second PCR lasting roughly 7 to 11 cycles. TCRdb re-derived calls from the 5' RACE reads in MiXCR, one entry per CDR3 protein. This table has around 2 million distinct CDR3 sequences, about 39% appearing once. The clonotype was recovered from a human donor in good health. This chain joins TRBV28 and TRBJ2-4, with 12 bases lining up with TRBD2. The J call may be mistaken, given a closer DNA end match to TRBJ2-5. Sequenced: blood. CDR3 region: CASSGMTSGGETQYF. CDR3 DNA sequence: TGTGCCAGCAGTGGGATGACTAGCGGGGGAGAGACCCAGTACTTC.